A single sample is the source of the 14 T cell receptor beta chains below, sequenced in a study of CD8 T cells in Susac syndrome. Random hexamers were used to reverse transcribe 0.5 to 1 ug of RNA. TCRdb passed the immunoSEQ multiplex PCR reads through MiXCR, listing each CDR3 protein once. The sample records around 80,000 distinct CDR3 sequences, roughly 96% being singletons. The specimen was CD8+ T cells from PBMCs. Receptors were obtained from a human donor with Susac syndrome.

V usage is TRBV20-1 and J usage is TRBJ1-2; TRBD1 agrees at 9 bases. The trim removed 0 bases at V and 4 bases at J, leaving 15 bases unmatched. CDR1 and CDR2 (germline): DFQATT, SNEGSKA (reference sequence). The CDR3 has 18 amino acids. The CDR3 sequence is CSARDRGQGEVGGYGYTF. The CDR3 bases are TGCAGTGCTAGAGATCGGGGACAGGGCGAGGTAGGCGGCTATGGCTACACCTTC.

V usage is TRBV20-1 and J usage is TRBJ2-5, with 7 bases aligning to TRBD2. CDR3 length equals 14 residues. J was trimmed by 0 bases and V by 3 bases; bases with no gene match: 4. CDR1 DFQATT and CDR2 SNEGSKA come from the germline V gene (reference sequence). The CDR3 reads CSASSGWYQETQYF. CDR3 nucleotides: TGCAGTGCTAGTAGCGGGTGGTACCAAGAGACCCAGTACTTC.

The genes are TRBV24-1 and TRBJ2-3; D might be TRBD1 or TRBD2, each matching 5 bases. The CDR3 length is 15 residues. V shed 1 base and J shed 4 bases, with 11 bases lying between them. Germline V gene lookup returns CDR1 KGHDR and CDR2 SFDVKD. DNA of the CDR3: TGTGCCACCAGTGATTTATGGGGGTCTCCAGATACGCAGTATTTT. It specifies CATSDLWGSPDTQYF.

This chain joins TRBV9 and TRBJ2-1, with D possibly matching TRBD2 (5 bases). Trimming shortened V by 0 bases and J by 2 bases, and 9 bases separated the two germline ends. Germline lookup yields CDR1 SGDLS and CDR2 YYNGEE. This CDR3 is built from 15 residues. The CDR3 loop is CASSVDTSAYNEQFF. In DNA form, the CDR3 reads TGTGCCAGCAGCGTAGATACTAGTGCCTACAATGAGCAGTTCTTC.

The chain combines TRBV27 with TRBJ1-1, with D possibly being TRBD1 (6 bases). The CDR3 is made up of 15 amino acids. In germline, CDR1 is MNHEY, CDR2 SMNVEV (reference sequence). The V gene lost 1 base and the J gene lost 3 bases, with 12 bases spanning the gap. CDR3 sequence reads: CASSLWGAWDTEAFF. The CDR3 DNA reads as TGTGCCAGCAGTTTATGGGGGGCGTGGGACACTGAAGCTTTCTTT.

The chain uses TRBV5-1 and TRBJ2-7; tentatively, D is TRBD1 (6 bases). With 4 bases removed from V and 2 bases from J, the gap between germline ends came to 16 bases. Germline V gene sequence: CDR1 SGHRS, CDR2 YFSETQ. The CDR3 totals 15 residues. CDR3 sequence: CASSATGFPAYEQYF. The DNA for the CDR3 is TGCGCCAGCAGCGCCACAGGGTTTCCAGCCTACGAGCAGTACTTC.

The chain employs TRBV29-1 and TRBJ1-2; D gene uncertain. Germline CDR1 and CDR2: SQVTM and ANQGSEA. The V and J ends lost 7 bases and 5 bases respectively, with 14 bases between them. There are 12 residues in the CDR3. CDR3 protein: CSAASALYGYTF. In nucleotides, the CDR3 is TGCAGCGCTGCCTCGGCCCTTTATGGCTACACCTTC.

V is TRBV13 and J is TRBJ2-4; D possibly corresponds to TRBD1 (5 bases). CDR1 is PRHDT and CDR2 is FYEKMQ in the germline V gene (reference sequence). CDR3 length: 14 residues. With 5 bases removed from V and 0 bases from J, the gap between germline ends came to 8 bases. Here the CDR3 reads CASSPDRAKNIQYF. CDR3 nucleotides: TGTGCCAGCAGCCCTGACAGAGCCAAAAACATTCAGTACTTC.

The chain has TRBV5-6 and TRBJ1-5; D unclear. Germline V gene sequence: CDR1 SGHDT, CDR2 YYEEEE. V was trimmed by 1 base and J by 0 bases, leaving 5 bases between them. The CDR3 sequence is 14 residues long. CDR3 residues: CASSLWGSNQPQHF. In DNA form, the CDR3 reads TGTGCCAGCAGCTTGTGGGGTAGCAATCAGCCCCAGCATTTT. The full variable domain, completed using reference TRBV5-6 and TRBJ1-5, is DAGVTQSPTHLIKTRGQQVTLRCSPKSGHDTVSWYQQALGQGPQFIFQYYEEEERQRGNFPDRFSGHQFPNYSSELNVNALLLGDSALYLCASSLWGSNQPQHFGDGTRLSIL.

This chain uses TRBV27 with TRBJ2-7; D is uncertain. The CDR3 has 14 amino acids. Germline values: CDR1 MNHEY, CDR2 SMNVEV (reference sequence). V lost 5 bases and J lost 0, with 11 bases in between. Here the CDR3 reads CASSPSPISYEQYF. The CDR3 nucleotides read TGTGCCAGCAGTCCTTCCCCGATCTCCTACGAGCAGTACTTC.

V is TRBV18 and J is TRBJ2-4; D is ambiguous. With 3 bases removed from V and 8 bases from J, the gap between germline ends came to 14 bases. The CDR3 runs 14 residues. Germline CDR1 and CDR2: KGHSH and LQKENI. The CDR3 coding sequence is TGTGCCAGCTCACCCACCCCCAGCGCAGACATTCAGTACTTC. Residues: CASSPTPSADIQYF.

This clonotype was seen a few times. CDR3 sequence: CASAAGTSAYEQYF. The CDR3 DNA follows: TGTGCCAGCGCTGCGGGGACTAGCGCCTACGAGCAGTACTTC. The chain joins TRBV6-2 or TRBV6-3 to TRBJ2-7, with TRBD2 matching over 10 bases. The length of the CDR3 is 14 residues. In germline, CDR1 is MNHEY, CDR2 SVGEGT. V dropped 8 bases and J dropped 2; count of bases not matched to a gene: 6.

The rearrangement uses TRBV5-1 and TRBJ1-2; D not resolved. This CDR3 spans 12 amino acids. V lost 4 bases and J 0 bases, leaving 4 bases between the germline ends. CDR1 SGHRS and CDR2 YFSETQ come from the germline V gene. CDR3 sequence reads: CASSETNYGYTF. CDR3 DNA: TGCGCCAGCAGCGAGACTAACTATGGCTACACCTTC.

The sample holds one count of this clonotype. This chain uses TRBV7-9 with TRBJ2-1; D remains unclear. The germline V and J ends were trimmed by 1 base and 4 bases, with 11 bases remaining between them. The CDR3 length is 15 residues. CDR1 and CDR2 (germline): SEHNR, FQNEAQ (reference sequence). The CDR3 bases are TGTGCCAGCAGCTTAGTAAATCGTACGTACAATGAGCAGTTCTTC. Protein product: CASSLVNRTYNEQFF. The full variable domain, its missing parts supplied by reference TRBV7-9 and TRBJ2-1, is DTGVSQNPRHKITKRGQNVTFRCDPISEHNRLYWYRQTLGQGPEFLTYFQNEAQLEKSRLLSDRFSAERPKGSFSTLEIQRTEQGDSAMYLCASSLVNRTYNEQFFGPGTRLTVL.